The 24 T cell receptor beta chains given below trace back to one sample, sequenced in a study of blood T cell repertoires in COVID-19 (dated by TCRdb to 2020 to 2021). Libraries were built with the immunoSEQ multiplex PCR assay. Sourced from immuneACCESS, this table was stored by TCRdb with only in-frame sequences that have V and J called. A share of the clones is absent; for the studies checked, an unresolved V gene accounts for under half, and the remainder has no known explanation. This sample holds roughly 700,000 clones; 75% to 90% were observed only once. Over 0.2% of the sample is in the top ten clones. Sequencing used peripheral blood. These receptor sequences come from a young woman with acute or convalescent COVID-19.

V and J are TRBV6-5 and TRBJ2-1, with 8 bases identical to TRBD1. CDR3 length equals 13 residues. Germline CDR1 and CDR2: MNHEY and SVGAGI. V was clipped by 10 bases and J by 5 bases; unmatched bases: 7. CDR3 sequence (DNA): TGTGCCACCCGGACAGGGATTGACAATGAGCAGTTCTTC. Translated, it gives CATRTGIDNEQFF.

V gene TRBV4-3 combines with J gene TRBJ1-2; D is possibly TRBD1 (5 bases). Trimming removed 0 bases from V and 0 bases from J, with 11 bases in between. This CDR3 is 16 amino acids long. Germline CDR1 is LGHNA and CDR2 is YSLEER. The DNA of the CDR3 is TGCGCCAGCAGCCAAGAAGTCACGACAGCTAACTATGGCTACACCTTC. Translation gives CASSQEVTTANYGYTF.

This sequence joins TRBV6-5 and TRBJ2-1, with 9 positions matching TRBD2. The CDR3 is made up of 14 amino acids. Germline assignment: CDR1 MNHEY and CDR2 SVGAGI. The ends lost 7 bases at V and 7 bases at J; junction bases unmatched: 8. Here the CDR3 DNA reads TGTGCCAGCAACCCCGGACTAGCGTGGAATGAGCAGTTCTTC. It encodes CASNPGLAWNEQFF.

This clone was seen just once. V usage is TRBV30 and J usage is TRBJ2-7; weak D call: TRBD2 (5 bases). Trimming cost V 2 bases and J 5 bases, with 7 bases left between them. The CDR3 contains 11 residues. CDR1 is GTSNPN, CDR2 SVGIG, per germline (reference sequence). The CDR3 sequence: CAWSRGHEQYF. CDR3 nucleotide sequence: TGTGCCTGGAGTCGGGGTCACGAGCAGTACTTC.

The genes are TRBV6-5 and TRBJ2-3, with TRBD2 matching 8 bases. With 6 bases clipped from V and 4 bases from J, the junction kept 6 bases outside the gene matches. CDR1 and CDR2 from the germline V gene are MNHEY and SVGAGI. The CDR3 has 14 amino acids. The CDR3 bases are TGTGCCAGCAGCCCACCGGGGGGGCCAGATACGCAGTATTTT. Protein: CASSPPGGPDTQYF.

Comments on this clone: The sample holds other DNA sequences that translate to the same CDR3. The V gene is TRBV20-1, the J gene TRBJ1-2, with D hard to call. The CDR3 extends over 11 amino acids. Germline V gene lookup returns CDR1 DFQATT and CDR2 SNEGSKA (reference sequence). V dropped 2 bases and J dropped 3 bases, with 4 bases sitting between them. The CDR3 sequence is CSARPDYGYTF. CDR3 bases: TGCAGTGCTAGACCAGACTATGGCTACACCTTC.

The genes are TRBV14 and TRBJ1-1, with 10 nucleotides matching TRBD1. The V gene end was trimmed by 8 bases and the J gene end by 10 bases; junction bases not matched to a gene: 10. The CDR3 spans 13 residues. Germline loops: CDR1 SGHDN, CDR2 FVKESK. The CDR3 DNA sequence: TGTGCCAGCGGGAGGGGGACAGGGGTGATAGCTTTCTTT. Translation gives CASGRGTGVIAFF.

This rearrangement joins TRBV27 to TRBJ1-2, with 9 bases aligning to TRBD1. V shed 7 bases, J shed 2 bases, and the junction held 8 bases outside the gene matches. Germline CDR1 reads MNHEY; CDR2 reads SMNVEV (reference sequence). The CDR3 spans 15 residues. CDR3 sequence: CASTPTGTGNYGYTF. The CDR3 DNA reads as TGTGCCAGCACCCCCACCGGGACAGGGAACTATGGCTACACCTTC.

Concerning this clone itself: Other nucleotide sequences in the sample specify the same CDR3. CDR3 DNA sequence: TGTGCCACCAGTGCAGGGTACGAGCAGTACTTC. This translates into CATSAGYEQYF. J is TRBJ2-7 and V is TRBV24-1; D is perhaps TRBD1 (5 bases). Germline CDR1 is KGHDR and CDR2 is SFDVKD. Trimming removed 5 bases at V and 4 bases at J, with 5 bases between. The CDR3 has 11 residues.

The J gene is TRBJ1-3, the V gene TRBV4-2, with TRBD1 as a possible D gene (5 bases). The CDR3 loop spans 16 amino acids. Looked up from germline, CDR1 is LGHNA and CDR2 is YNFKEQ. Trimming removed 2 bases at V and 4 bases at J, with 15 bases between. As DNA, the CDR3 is TGTGCCAGCAGCCAATGGATGGGGCCGTCGGGAAACACCATATATTTT. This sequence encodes CASSQWMGPSGNTIYF.

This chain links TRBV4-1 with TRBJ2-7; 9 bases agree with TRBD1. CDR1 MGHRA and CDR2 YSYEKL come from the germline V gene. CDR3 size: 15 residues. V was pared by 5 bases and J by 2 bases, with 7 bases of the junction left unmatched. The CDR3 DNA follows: TGCGCCAGCAGCTACTCTGGGACAGGGACCTACGAGCAGTACTTC. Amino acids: CASSYSGTGTYEQYF.

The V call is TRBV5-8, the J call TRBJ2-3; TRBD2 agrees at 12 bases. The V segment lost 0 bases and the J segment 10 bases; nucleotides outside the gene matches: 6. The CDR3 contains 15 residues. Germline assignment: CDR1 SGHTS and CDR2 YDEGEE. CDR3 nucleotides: TGTGCCAGCAGCTTGGAAGGGACTAGCGGGCTTTCGCAGTATTTT. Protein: CASSLEGTSGLSQYF.

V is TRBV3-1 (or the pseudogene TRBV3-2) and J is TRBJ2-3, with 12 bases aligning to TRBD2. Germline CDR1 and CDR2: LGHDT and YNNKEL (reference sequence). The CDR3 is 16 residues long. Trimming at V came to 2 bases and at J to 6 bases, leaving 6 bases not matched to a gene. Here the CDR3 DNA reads TGTGCCAGCAGCCAATCACGACTAGCGGGGGTTGATACGCAGTATTTT. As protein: CASSQSRLAGVDTQYF.

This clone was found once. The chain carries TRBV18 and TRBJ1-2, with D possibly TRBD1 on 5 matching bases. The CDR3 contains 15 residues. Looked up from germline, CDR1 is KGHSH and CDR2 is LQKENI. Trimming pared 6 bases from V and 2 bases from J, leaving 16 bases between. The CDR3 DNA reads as TGTGCCAGCTCGTTCCAAGGGGAGGGGAACTATGGCTACACCTTC. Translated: CASSFQGEGNYGYTF. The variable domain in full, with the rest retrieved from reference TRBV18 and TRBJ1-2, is NAGVMQNPRHLVRRRGQEARLRCSPMKGHSHVYWYRQLPEEGLKFMVYLQKENIIDESGMPKERFSAEFPKEGPSILRIQQVVRGDSAAYFCASSFQGEGNYGYTFGSGTRLTVV.

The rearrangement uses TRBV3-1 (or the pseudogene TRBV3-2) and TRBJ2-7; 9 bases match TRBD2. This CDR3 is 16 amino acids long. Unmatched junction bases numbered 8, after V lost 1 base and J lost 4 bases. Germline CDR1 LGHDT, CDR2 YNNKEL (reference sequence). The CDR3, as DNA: TGTGCCAGCAGCCAAGTAGGGACTAGCTGGGCGTACGAGCAGTACTTC. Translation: CASSQVGTSWAYEQYF.

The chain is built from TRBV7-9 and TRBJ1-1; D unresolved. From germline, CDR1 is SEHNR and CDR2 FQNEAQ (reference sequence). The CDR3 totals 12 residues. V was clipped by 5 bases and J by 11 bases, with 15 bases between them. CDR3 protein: CASSPDPGGAFF. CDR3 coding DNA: TGTGCCAGCAGCCCTGACCCAGGTGGGGCTTTCTTT.

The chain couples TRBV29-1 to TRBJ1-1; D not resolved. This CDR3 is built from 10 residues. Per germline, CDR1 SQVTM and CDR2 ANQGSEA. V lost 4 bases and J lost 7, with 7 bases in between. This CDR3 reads CSVGGIEAFF. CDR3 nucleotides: TGCAGCGTTGGAGGGATTGAAGCTTTCTTT.

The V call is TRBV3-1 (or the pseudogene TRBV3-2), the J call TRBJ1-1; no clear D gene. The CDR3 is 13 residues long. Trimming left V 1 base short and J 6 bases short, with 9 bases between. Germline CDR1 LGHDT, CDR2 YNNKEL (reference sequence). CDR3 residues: CASSQVEGAEAFF. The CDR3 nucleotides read TGTGCCAGCAGCCAAGTAGAGGGAGCTGAAGCTTTCTTT.

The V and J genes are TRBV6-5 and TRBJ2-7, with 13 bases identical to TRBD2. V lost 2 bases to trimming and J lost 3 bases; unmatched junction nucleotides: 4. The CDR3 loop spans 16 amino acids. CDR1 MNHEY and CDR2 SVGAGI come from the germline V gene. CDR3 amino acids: CASSYGTSGVHYEQYF. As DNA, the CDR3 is TGTGCCAGCAGTTACGGGACTAGCGGGGTACACTACGAGCAGTACTTC.

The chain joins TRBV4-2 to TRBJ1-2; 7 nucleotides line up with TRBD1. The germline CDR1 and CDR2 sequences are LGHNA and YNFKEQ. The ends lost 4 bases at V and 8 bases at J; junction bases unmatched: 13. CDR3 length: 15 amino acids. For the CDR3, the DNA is TGTGCCAGCAGCCTTGCGCAGGGGGGCGCCCTCGGCTACACCTTC. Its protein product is CASSLAQGGALGYTF.

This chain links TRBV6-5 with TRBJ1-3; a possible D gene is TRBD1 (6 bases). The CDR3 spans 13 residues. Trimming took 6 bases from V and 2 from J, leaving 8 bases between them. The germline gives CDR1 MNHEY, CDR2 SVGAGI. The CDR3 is CASSTGTGNTIYF. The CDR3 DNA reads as TGTGCCAGCAGCACAGGGACTGGAAACACCATATATTTT.

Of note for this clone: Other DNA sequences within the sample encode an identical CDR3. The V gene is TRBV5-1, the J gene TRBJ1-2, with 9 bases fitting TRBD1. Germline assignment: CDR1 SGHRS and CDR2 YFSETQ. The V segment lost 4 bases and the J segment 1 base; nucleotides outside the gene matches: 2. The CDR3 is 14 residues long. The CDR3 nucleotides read TGCGCCAGCAGCACGGACAGGGGTAACTATGGCTACACCTTC. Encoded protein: CASSTDRGNYGYTF.

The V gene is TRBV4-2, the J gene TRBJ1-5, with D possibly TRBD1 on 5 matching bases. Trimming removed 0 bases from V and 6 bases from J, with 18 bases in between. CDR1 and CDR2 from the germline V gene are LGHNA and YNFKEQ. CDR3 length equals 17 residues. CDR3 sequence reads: CASSQDKSEPGGQPQHF. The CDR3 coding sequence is TGTGCCAGCAGCCAAGACAAGTCGGAACCGGGGGGTCAGCCCCAGCATTTT.

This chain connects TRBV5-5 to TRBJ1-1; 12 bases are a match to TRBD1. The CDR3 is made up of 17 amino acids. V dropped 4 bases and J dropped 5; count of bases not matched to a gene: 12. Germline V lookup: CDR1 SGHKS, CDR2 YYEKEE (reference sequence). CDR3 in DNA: TGTGCCAGCAGCCCGGTCCCGGGACAGGGGGCCGGGACTGAAGCTTTCTTT. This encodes CASSPVPGQGAGTEAFF.